These 5 T cell receptor beta chains originate from one sample sequenced in a study of technical replicates of blood from a few donors. Assay used: immunoSEQ multiplex PCR; TCRdb lists only in-frame clones, some missing. The sample lists approximately 75,000 clones; approximately 96% were seen once. The specimen was T cells isolated from PBMCs. The receptors stem from a human donor in good health.

This clone was found once. The gene calls are TRBV19 and TRBJ1-5, with D perhaps TRBD1 (5 bases). CDR1 is LNHDA and CDR2 is SQIVND in the germline V gene (reference sequence). The CDR3 spans 13 residues. Trimming took 3 bases from V and 4 from J, leaving 7 bases between them. As DNA, the CDR3 is TGTGCCAGTAGTATCTCAGGGAATCAGCCCCAGCATTTT. Amino acid sequence: CASSISGNQPQHF. Full variable domain (missing parts from reference TRBV19 and TRBJ1-5): DGGITQSPKYLFRKEGQNVTLSCEQNLNHDAMYWYRQDPGQGLRLIYYSQIVNDFQKGDIAEGYSVSREKKESFPLTVTSAQKNPTAFYLCASSISGNQPQHFGDGTRLSIL.

The rearrangement joins TRBV5-1 to TRBJ2-1, with D possibly matching TRBD2 (5 bases). The CDR3 runs to 16 residues. Germline V lookup: CDR1 SGHRS, CDR2 YFSETQ. The ends were cut back, 4 bases at V and 1 base at J, with 15 bases in the middle. The CDR3 coding sequence is TGCGCCAGCAGCCAGACGAGCGGTAGATCCTACAATGAGCAGTTCTTC. This sequence encodes CASSQTSGRSYNEQFF.

This chain connects TRBV7-9 to TRBJ1-1, with a weak D call TRBD1 (6 bases). In germline, CDR1 is SEHNR, CDR2 FQNEAQ (reference sequence). The germline V and J ends were trimmed by 8 bases and 4 bases, with 17 bases remaining between them. The CDR3 runs 14 residues. CDR3: CASSRQAESTEAFF. CDR3 nucleotides: TGTGCCAGCTCCCGACAGGCGGAGAGCACTGAAGCTTTCTTT.

The J gene is TRBJ1-2, the V gene TRBV20-1; D remains ambiguous. Germline assignment: CDR1 DFQATT and CDR2 SNEGSKA (reference sequence). This CDR3 comprises 11 residues. The CDR3 DNA reads TGCACCTATACGGCGGGCTATGGCTACACCTTC. Translated, it gives CTYTAGYGYTF.

This chain uses TRBV5-1 with TRBJ2-1; D uncertain. The CDR3 is 14 amino acids. Germline assignment: CDR1 SGHRS and CDR2 YFSETQ. V was cut by 0 bases and J by 6 bases, with 10 bases left in between. The CDR3 protein is CASSLALNSNEQFF. CDR3 in DNA: TGCGCCAGCAGCTTGGCTCTAAATAGCAATGAGCAGTTCTTC.